The T cell receptor (beta chain) under discussion was sequenced for a study of blood T cell repertoires in COVID-19. In the study overall: Collection of acute and convalescent COVID-19 samples took place in the United States, Italy and Spain. PBMCs, B-cell-depleted T cells, or T cells provided the cDNA or gDNA that made up the material.

Per the original methods: Amplification of reference gene primers provided the estimated nucleated cell counts. Sequenced by immunoSEQ multiplex PCR; TCRdb stores in-frame clones only, minus some. Clone size and V and J calls were adopted from that table, with D and trimming inferred from the DNA. The table includes tens of thousands of clones, 82% detected once. CDR3 length equals 12 residues. V shed 4 bases and J shed 5 bases, with 8 bases lying between them. Germline CDR1 and CDR2: SGHTA and FQGTGA. The rearrangement uses TRBV7-3 and TRBJ1-1; a weak D match, TRBD1 (6 bases). Source material: peripheral blood. The sequence was obtained from a human donor with acute or convalescent COVID-19. The donor label of this sample is uncertain. CDR3 nucleotides: TGTGCCAGCAGCTCGCAGGGGACTGAAGCTTTCTTT. This codes for CASSSQGTEAFF.